The subject of this entry is one T cell receptor beta chain. This entry comes from a study of blood T cell repertoires in COVID-19. Across the whole study: Collection of acute and convalescent COVID-19 samples took place in the United States, Italy and Spain. PBMCs, B-cell-depleted T cells, or T cells were the source of the cDNA or gDNA that made up the material.

The V end was cut by 2 bases, the J end by 5 bases, with 15 bases between. CDR1 is KGHSH and CDR2 is LQKENI in the germline V gene. The CDR3 spans 15 residues. Methods used by the authors: Reference gene primers were amplified, and this amplification served to estimate nucleated cell counts. Profiled with immunoSEQ multiplex PCR; TCRdb holds only in-frame clones, not every one. V and J calls and clone size follow that table, whereas D and trimming were derived from the DNA. The table includes fewer than 50,000 clones, 86% detected once. This chain uses TRBV18 with TRBJ2-5, with no clear D. This sequence originates from a human donor in a cohort sampled during active COVID-19. Specimen: peripheral blood. The CDR3 protein is CASSPSAATGETQYF. In DNA form, the CDR3 reads TGTGCCAGCTCACCATCGGCGGCAACTGGGGAGACCCAGTACTTC.